This T cell receptor beta chain comes out of a study of cytomegalovirus exposure and HLA in healthy donors. The PCR made use of 60 Vbeta and 13 Jbeta primers. Clones were read by immunoSEQ multiplex PCR, and TCRdb kept only the in-frame ones, dropping some. The sample carries about 180,000 clones, around 82% recorded once. V lost 0 bases, J lost 5 bases, and 4 bases stayed unmatched. The CDR3 length is 16 residues. Germline V CDR1 and CDR2: SGHTA, FQGTGA. Sequencing was carried out using PBMCs. V is TRBV7-3 and J is TRBJ2-3, with 11 bases fitting TRBD2. This clonotype was obtained from a woman in her 30s in good health and CMV-seropositive. The CDR3 DNA is TGTGCCAGCAGCTTAACGCTAACTAGCGGGGGAGATACGCAGTATTTT. As protein: CASSLTLTSGGDTQYF.